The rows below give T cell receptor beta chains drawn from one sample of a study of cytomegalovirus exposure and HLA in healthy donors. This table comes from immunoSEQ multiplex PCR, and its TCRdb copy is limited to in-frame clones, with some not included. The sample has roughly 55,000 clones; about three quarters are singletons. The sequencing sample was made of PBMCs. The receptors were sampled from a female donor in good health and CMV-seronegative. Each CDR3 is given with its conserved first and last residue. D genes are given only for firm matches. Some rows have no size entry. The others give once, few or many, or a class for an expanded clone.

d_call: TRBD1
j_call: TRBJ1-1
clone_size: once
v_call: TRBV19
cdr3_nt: TGTGCCAGTAGTGCCAGACAGGGGTCGTCTGAAGCTTTCTTT
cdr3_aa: CASSARQGSSEAFF

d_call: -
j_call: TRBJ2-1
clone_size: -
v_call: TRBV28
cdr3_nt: TGTGCCAGCAGTTCCACCTTACAGCTATACAATGAGCAGTTCTTC
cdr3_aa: CASSSTLQLYNEQFF

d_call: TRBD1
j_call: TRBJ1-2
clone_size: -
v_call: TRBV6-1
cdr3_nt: TGTGCCAGCAGTCTAGAGGGACAGATTAACTATGGCTACACCTTC
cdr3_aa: CASSLEGQINYGYTF

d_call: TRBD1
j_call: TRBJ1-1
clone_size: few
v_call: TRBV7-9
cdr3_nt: TGTGCCAGCAGCCCAACGACAGGGGGCGGGCAATTTGACACTGAAGCTTTCTTT
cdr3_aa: CASSPTTGGGQFDTEAFF

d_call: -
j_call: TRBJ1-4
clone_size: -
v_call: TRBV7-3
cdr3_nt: TGTGCCAGCAGTTCAATACAGGGTGGGTCTGGAAAACTGTTTTTT
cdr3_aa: CASSSIQGGSGKLFF

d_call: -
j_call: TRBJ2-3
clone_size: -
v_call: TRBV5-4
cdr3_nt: TGTGCCAGCAGCCTCTCACATGGCACAGATACGCAGTATTTT
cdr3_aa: CASSLSHGTDTQYF

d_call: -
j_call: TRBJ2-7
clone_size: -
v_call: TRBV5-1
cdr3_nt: TGCGCCAGCAGCAACCCCACTAGTCGCGAGCAGTACTTC
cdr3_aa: CASSNPTSREQYF

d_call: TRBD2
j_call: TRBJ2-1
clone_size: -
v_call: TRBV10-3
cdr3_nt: TGTGCCATCAGTGAGAGCGGGGGCTCCTACAATGAGCAGTTCTTC
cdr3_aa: CAISESGGSYNEQFF

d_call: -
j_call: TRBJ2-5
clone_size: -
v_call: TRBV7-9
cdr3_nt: TGTGCCAGCAGCTTAGGGGGGGACGGGGCCGGGACCCAGTACTTC
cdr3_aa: CASSLGGDGAGTQYF

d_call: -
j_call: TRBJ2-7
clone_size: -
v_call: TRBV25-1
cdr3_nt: TGTGCCAGCAGTGAGGCGACGGGAGCCCCCTACGAGCAGTACTTC
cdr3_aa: CASSEATGAPYEQYF